The 7 T cell receptor beta chains below come from one sample, sequenced in a study of read filtering for tumor transcriptome and immune sequencing. This library used roughly 400 ng RNA and molecular barcoded adaptors spanning alpha/delta and beta/gamma chains. TCRdb independently ran MiXCR on the reads; one entry per CDR3 protein. Found here are around 6,000 distinct CDR3 sequences, about 25% of them singletons; the top ten hold around half. Source material: a population of CD138-negative cells sorted from bone marrow. Source of these receptors: a donor aged 40 or over with multiple myeloma.

A few counts support this clonotype. Being one base from a much bigger clone, this may be a read error. The V gene is TRBV6-6, the J gene TRBJ1-5; no reliable D call. V lost 10 bases to trimming and J lost 8 bases, with 18 bases between them. The CDR3 covers 13 residues. CDR1 is MNHNY, CDR2 SVGAGI, per germline (reference sequence). The CDR3 protein is CAISSNLLEPQHF. CDR3 sequence (DNA): TGTGCCATCAGCTCCAATCTCCTGGAGCCCCAGCATTTT.

This sequence joins TRBV7-2 and TRBJ1-2; possibly TRBD1 for D (6 bases). Germline V CDR1 and CDR2: SGHTA, FQGNSA. CDR3 length: 15 amino acids. Trimming took 5 bases from V and 8 from J, leaving 21 bases between them. The CDR3 DNA reads as TGTGCCAGCAGCCCCTCCGGGGAGGGGGTGAGGGGCTACACCTTC. It codes for CASSPSGEGVRGYTF.

This clonotype showed up many times. The J gene is TRBJ2-5, the V gene TRBV7-9; D is unclear. The CDR3 is 16 residues long. The germline V and J ends were trimmed by 5 bases and 4 bases, with 20 bases remaining between them. The germline gives CDR1 SEHNR, CDR2 FQNEAQ (reference sequence). CDR3 amino acids: CASSTTVRRIGETQYF. Here the CDR3 DNA reads TGTGCCAGCAGCACAACCGTGAGGCGAATAGGAGAGACCCAGTACTTC. The complete variable domain, with remaining parts taken from reference TRBV7-9 and TRBJ2-5, reads DTGVSQNPRHKITKRGQNVTFRCDPISEHNRLYWYRQTLGQGPEFLTYFQNEAQLEKSRLLSDRFSAERPKGSFSTLEIQRTEQGDSAMYLCASSTTVRRIGETQYFGPGTRLLVL.

This clonotype appeared many times. The V gene is TRBV12-3 or TRBV12-4, the J gene TRBJ2-3, with D possibly TRBD1 on 7 matching bases. The CDR3 is 16 residues long. V was shortened by 0 bases and J by 1 base, with 11 bases between the two germline ends. The CDR3 coding sequence is TGTGCCAGCAGTTTAGCCAGGGGGGCGGGCACAGATACGCAGTATTTT. Translated: CASSLARGAGTDTQYF.

This clonotype came up many times. V and J are TRBV29-1 and TRBJ2-7; D perhaps matches TRBD1 (6 bases). V was cut by 4 bases and J by 7 bases, with 11 bases left in between. CDR1 and CDR2 from the germline V gene are SQVTM and ANQGSEA. There are 11 residues in the CDR3. The CDR3 region has the DNA TGCAGCGTTGGTGTGGGGGCAGAGCAGTACTTC. It encodes CSVGVGAEQYF.

In this sample, this clonotype turned up once. V usage is TRBV11-2 and J usage is TRBJ2-1; 9 bases are a match to TRBD2. This CDR3 contains 16 residues. The germline V gene encodes CDR1 SGHAT and CDR2 FQNNGV. J was trimmed by 0 bases and V by 5 bases; bases with no gene match: 5. CDR3 residues: CASSLAGLSSYNEQFF. The DNA for the CDR3 is TGTGCCAGCAGCCTAGCGGGACTAAGCTCCTACAATGAGCAGTTCTTC.

This clonotype has ten or more counts. The V and J genes are TRBV2 and TRBJ1-5; TRBD1 might be the D (6 bases). The CDR3 contains 15 residues. The germline V and J ends were trimmed by 4 bases and 0 bases, with 10 bases remaining between them. Germline V lookup: CDR1 SNHLY, CDR2 FYNNEI. The CDR3 loop reads CASSARTASNQPQHF. The CDR3, as DNA: TGTGCCAGCAGTGCCCGGACAGCTAGCAATCAGCCCCAGCATTTT.